This T cell receptor beta chain is drawn from a study of identical twins. Trimming pared 3 bases from V and 2 bases from J, leaving 8 bases between. Germline values: CDR1 MGHDK, CDR2 SYGVNS. This CDR3 is built from 14 residues. TCRdb re-called the 5' RACE reads with MiXCR, one entry per CDR3 protein. The sample contains roughly 250,000 distinct CDR3 sequences, more than 13% of which appear only once. V usage is TRBV25-1 and J usage is TRBJ1-3; D is ambiguous. The sample comprised memory (CD45RO+) T cells sorted from blood. This TCR derives from a woman under 30 in good health. DNA of the CDR3: TGTGCCAGCAGTGACGTGACGGCTGGAAACACCATATATTTT. Its protein is CASSDVTAGNTIYF.